This TCR beta chain was sequenced in a study of technical replicates of blood from a few donors. The repertoire was sequenced with immunoSEQ multiplex PCR; TCRdb's copy has only in-frame clones and lacks some. The sample consists of 55,000 to 70,000 clones, around 88% of them appearing once. Germline V lookup: CDR1 SGHTA, CDR2 FQGNSA. The ends lost 5 bases at V and 3 bases at J; junction bases unmatched: 5. This CDR3 is built from 14 residues. The clonotype comes from a human donor in good health. Some clones in this sample may be carry-over from other donors' samples. The chain employs TRBV7-2 and TRBJ2-3; 7 bases fit TRBD1. Sequencing used PBMCs. The CDR3 coding sequence is TGTGCCAGCAGCCCCGGACAGGAGACAGATACGCAGTATTTT. Its protein product is CASSPGQETDTQYF. Using reference TRBV7-2 and TRBJ2-3 for the parts outside the CDR3, the full variable domain is GAGVSQSPSNKVTEKGKDVELRCDPISGHTALYWYRQSLGQGLEFLIYFQGNSAPDKSGLPSDRFSAERTGGSVSTLTIQRTQQEDSAVYLCASSPGQETDTQYFGPGTRLTVL.